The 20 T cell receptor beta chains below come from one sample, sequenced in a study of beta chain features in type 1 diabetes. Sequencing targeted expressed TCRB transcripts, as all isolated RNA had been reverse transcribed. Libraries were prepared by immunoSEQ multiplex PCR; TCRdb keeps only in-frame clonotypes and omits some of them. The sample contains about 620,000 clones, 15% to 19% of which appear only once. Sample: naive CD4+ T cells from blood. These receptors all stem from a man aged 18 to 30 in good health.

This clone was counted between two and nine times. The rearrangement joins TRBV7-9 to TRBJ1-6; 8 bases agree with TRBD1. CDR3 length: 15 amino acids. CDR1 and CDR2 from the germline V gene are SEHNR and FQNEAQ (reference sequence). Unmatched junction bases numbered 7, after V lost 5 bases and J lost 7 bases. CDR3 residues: CASSLDRARNSPLHF. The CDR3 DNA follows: TGTGCCAGCAGCCTGGACAGGGCGAGGAATTCACCCCTCCACTTT.

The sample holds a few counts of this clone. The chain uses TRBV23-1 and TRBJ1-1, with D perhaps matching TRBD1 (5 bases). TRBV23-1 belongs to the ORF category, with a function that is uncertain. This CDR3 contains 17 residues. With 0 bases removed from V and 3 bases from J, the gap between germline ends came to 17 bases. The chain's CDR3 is CASSQSESGGRHTEAFF. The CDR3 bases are TGCGCCAGCAGTCAATCCGAGTCGGGGGGGAGGCACACTGAAGCTTTCTTT.

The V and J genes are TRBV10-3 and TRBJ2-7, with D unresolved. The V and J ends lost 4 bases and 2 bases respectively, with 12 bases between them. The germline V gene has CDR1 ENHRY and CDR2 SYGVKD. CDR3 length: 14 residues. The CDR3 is CAISGGNRAYEQYF. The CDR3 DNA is TGTGCCATCAGTGGCGGAAATAGGGCCTACGAGCAGTACTTC.

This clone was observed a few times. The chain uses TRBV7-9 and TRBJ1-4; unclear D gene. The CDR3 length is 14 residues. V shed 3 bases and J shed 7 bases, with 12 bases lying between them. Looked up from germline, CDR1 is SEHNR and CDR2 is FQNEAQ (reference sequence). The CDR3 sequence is CASSFRTPLEKLFF. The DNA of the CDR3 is TGTGCCAGCAGCTTCCGCACCCCCCTTGAAAAACTGTTTTTT.

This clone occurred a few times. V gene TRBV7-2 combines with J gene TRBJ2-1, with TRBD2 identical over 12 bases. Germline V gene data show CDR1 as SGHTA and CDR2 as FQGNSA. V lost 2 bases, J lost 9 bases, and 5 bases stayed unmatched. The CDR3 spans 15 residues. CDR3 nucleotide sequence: TGTGCCAGCAGCTTATCACCTAGCGGGAGGGGTGAGCAGTTCTTC. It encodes CASSLSPSGRGEQFF. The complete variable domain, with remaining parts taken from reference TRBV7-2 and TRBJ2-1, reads GAGVSQSPSNKVTEKGKDVELRCDPISGHTALYWYRQSLGQGLEFLIYFQGNSAPDKSGLPSDRFSAERTGGSVSTLTIQRTQQEDSAVYLCASSLSPSGRGEQFFGPGTRLTVL.

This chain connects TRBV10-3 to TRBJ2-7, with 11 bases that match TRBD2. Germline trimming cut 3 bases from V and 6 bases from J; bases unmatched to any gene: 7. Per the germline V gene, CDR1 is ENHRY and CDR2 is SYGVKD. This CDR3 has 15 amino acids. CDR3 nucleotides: TGTGCCATCAGTGACCTAGCGGGAGGAATCTCCGAGCAGTACTTC. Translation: CAISDLAGGISEQYF.

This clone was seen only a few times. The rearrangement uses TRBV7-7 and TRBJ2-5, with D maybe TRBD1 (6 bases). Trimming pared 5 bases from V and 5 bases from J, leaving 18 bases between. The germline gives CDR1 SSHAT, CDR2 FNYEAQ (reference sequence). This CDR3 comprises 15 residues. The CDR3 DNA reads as TGTGCCAGCAGCCCCTGGGGGAACCAGGGGGAGACCCAGTACTTC. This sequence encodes CASSPWGNQGETQYF. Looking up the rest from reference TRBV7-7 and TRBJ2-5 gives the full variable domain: GAGVSQSPRYKVTKRGQDVTLRCDPISSHATLYWYQQALGQGPEFLTYFNYEAQPDKSGLPSDRFSAERPEGSISTLTIQRTEQRDSAMYRCASSPWGNQGETQYFGPGTRLLVL.

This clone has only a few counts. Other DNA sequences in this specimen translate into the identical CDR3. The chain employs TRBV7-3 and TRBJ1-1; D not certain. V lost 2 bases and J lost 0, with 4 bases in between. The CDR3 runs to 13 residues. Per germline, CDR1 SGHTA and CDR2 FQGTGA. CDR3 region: CASSLGMNTEAFF. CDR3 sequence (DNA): TGTGCCAGCAGCTTAGGAATGAACACTGAAGCTTTCTTT.

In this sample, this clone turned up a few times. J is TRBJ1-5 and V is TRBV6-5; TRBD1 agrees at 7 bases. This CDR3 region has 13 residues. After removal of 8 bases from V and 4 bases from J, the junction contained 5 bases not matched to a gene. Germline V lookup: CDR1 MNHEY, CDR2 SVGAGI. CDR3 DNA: TGTGCCAGCGCGGGACAGCCGAATCAGCCCCAGCATTTT. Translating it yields CASAGQPNQPQHF.

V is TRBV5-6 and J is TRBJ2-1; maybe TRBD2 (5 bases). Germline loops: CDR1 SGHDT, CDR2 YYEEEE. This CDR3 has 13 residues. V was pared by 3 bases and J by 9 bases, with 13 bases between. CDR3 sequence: CASSSGLFSEQFF. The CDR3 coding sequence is TGTGCCAGCAGCTCAGGACTTTTCAGTGAGCAGTTCTTC.

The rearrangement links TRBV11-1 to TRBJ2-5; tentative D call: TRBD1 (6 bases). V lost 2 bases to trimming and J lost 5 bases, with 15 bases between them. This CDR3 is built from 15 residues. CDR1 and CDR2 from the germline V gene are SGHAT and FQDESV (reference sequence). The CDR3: CASSLQGSMRETQYF. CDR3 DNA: TGTGCCAGCAGCTTACAGGGGAGTATGCGGGAGACCCAGTACTTC.

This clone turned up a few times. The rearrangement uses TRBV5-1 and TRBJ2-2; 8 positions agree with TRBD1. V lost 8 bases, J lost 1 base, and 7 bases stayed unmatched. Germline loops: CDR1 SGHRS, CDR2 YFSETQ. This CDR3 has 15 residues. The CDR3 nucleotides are TGCGCCAGTATGACAGGGGCCTTGAACACCGGGGAGCTGTTTTTT. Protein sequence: CASMTGALNTGELFF.

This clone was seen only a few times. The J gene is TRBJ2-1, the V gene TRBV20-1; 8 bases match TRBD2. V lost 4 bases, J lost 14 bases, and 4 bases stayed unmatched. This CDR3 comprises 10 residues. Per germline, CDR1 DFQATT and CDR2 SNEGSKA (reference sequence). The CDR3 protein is CSAIVREEFF. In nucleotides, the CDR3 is TGCAGTGCTATCGTGCGGGAGGAGTTCTTC.

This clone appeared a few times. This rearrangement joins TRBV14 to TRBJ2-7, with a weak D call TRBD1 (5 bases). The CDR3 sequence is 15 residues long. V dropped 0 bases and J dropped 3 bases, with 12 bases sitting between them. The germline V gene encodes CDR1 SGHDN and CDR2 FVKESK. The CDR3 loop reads CASSQEGSGNYEQYF. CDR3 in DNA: TGTGCCAGCAGCCAAGAAGGGTCAGGGAACTACGAGCAGTACTTC.

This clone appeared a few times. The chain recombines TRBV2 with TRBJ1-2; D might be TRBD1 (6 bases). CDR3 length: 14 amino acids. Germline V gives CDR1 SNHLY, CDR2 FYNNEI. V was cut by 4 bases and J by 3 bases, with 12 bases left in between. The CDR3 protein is CASSGTEKYYGYTF. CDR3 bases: TGTGCCAGCAGTGGGACAGAGAAATACTATGGCTACACCTTC.

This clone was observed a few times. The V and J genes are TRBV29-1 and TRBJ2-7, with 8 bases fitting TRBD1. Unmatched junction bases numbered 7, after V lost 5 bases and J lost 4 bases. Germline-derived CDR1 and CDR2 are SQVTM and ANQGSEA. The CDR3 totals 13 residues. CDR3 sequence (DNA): TGCAGCGTTTCCAGGGGGCTCGGTTACGAGCAGTACTTC. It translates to CSVSRGLGYEQYF.

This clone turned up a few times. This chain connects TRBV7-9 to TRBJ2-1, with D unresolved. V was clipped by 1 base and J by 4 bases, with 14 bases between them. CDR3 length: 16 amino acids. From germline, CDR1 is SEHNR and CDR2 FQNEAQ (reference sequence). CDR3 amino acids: CASSLDPLLIYNEQFF. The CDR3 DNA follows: TGTGCCAGCAGCTTAGACCCCCTTCTTATATACAATGAGCAGTTCTTC.

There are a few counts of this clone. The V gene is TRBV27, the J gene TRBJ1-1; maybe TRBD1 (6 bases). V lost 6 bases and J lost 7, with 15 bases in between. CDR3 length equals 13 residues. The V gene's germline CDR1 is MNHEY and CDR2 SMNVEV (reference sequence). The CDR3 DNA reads TGTGCCAGCAGAAAATTTCAGGGGATTGAAGCTTTCTTT. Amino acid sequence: CASRKFQGIEAFF.

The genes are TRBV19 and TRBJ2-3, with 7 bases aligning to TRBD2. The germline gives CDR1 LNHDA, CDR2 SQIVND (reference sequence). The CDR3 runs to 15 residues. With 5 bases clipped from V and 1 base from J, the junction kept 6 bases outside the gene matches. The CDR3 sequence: CASSPRGGRTDTQYF. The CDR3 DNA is TGTGCCAGTAGTCCAAGGGGAGGGCGCACAGATACGCAGTATTTT.

CDR3 coding DNA: TGTGCCAGCAGCTTAGTGAGTACGGGCCATAGCAATCAGCCCCAGCATTTT. Translated: CASSLVSTGHSNQPQHF. The V call is TRBV7-9, the J call TRBJ1-5; D remains unclear. Looked up from germline, CDR1 is SEHNR and CDR2 is FQNEAQ (reference sequence). The CDR3 contains 17 residues. V gave up 1 base and J gave up 0 bases, with 13 bases separating them.